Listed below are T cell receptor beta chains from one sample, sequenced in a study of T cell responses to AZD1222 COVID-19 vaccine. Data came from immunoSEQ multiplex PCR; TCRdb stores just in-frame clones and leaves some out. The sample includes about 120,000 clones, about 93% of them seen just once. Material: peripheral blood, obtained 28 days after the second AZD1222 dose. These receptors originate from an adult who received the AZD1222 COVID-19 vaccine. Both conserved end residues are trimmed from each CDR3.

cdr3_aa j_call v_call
ASSGTEPSSGNTIY TRBJ1-3 TRBV7-9
ASSLLRDNSPLH TRBJ1-6 TRBV7-9
ASSYSTEGRSPLH TRBJ1-6 TRBV6-5
ASGTGGPPNYGYT TRBJ1-2 TRBV28
ASSPLLAGEADTQY TRBJ2-3 TRBV3-1/TRBV3-2
ASSPRNGQTTEAF TRBJ1-1 TRBV18
ASSRDLLDRSRGGYT TRBJ1-2 TRBV5-1
ASSFLRGLSGNTIY TRBJ1-3 TRBV19
ASTWTSVRSGGELF TRBJ2-2 TRBV5-1
ASSLTGAETQY TRBJ2-5 TRBV5-1